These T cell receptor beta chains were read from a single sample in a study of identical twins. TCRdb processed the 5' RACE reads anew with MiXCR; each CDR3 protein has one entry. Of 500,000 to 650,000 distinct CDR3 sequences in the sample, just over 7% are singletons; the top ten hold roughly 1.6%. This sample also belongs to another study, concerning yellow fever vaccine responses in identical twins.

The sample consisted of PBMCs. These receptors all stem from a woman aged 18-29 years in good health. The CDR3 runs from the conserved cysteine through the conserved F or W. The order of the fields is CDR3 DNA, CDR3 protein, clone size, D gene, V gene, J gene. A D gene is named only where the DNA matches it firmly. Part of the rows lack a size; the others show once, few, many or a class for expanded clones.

cdr3_nt: TGTGCCAGCAGTCCCGGACTGCTGAGTGGTGGCTACACCTTC; cdr3_aa: CASSPGLLSGGYTF; clone_size: many; d_call: .; v_call: TRBV12-3/TRBV12-4; j_call: TRBJ1-2
cdr3_nt: TGTGCCAGCAGTGGCCCGTGGACAACTAGCACAGATACGCAGTATTTT; cdr3_aa: CASSGPWTTSTDTQYF; clone_size: many; d_call: .; v_call: TRBV12-3/TRBV12-4; j_call: TRBJ2-3
cdr3_nt: TGTGCCAGCAGCACGGGACAGTTGGGCGGAAACACCATATATTTT; cdr3_aa: CASSTGQLGGNTIYF; clone_size: .; d_call: TRBD1; v_call: TRBV9; j_call: TRBJ1-3
cdr3_nt: TGTGCCAGCAGCTTAGGGGTACAGGGTAATCAGCCCCAGCATTTT; cdr3_aa: CASSLGVQGNQPQHF; clone_size: many; d_call: .; v_call: TRBV7-8; j_call: TRBJ1-5
cdr3_nt: TGTGCCAGCAGCTTAGAACCGGGGCCCCCTGGGACCCAGTACTTC; cdr3_aa: CASSLEPGPPGTQYF; clone_size: few; d_call: .; v_call: TRBV7-2; j_call: TRBJ2-5
cdr3_nt: TGTGCCAGCAGTTACGGACGGGGAGTGGCGAACACCGGGGAGCTGTTTTTT; cdr3_aa: CASSYGRGVANTGELFF; clone_size: few; d_call: .; v_call: TRBV6-5; j_call: TRBJ2-2
cdr3_nt: TGTGCCAGCAGTTACACCCGACAACCGGGACAGGTAGCCAAAAACATTCAGTACTTC; cdr3_aa: CASSYTRQPGQVAKNIQYF; clone_size: .; d_call: TRBD1; v_call: TRBV6-2/TRBV6-3; j_call: TRBJ2-4
cdr3_nt: TGTGCCAGCAGCGGGCAGGGTTCCTCGGCCGGGGAGCTGTTTTTT; cdr3_aa: CASSGQGSSAGELFF; clone_size: many; d_call: .; v_call: TRBV9; j_call: TRBJ2-2
cdr3_nt: TGTGCCAGGGGGTGGCAGTTCTTC; cdr3_aa: CARGWQFF; clone_size: many; d_call: .; v_call: TRBV7-2; j_call: TRBJ2-1
cdr3_nt: TGTGCCAGCAGCTCCCCGGGACAGGGTTGGGAGCCTTTGTACAATGAGCAGTTCTTC; cdr3_aa: CASSSPGQGWEPLYNEQFF; clone_size: .; d_call: TRBD1; v_call: TRBV11-1; j_call: TRBJ2-1
cdr3_nt: TGTGCCAGCCTGACTAGCGGGAGTGAGACCCAGTACTTC; cdr3_aa: CASLTSGSETQYF; clone_size: .; d_call: TRBD2; v_call: TRBV5-6; j_call: TRBJ2-5
cdr3_nt: TGCGCCAGCAGCCAAGTGAGGACTCACGGAGGAGAGACCCAGTACTTC; cdr3_aa: CASSQVRTHGGETQYF; clone_size: few; d_call: .; v_call: TRBV4-1; j_call: TRBJ2-5
cdr3_nt: TGTGCCATCAGTGAGTCGCCCGGGACCGGGGAGCTGTTTTTT; cdr3_aa: CAISESPGTGELFF; clone_size: .; d_call: .; v_call: TRBV10-3; j_call: TRBJ2-2
cdr3_nt: TGTGCCAGCAGCCCGGACCCAGCAGGGGACCAAGAGACCCAGTACTTC; cdr3_aa: CASSPDPAGDQETQYF; clone_size: .; d_call: .; v_call: TRBV3-1; j_call: TRBJ2-5
cdr3_nt: TGTGCCAGCAGCTACAGGGTTGGGGACTCTGGGGCCAACGTCCTGACTTTC; cdr3_aa: CASSYRVGDSGANVLTF; clone_size: few; d_call: .; v_call: TRBV5-5; j_call: TRBJ2-6
cdr3_nt: TGTGCCAGCAGCTTGCCCCCTCGGGGCTACACCTTC; cdr3_aa: CASSLPPRGYTF; clone_size: few; d_call: .; v_call: TRBV5-4; j_call: TRBJ1-2
cdr3_nt: TGTGCCAGCAGCGCACGCCCACAGGGCCAATCTCCCTTCTCTGGAAACACCATATATTTT; cdr3_aa: CASSARPQGQSPFSGNTIYF; clone_size: .; d_call: .; v_call: TRBV7-8; j_call: TRBJ1-3
cdr3_nt: TGTGCCACCCTTTCGCTAGCGGGAGTCCCCCTCTCCTACAATGAGCAGTTCTTC; cdr3_aa: CATLSLAGVPLSYNEQFF; clone_size: many; d_call: TRBD2; v_call: TRBV15; j_call: TRBJ2-1
cdr3_nt: TGCGCCAGCAGCTGGGGGGGGGTTACCGCCCTCTACTCCTACGAGCAGTACTTC; cdr3_aa: CASSWGGVTALYSYEQYF; clone_size: .; d_call: TRBD2; v_call: TRBV5-1; j_call: TRBJ2-7
cdr3_nt: TGTGCCAGCAGATCGCAGATGACAGGGCTCTCTGGAAACACCATATATTTT; cdr3_aa: CASRSQMTGLSGNTIYF; clone_size: many; d_call: TRBD1; v_call: TRBV6-1; j_call: TRBJ1-3
cdr3_nt: TGCAGCGTCGTGTCCGTTCCGACAGGGATCAATGAGCAGTTCTTC; cdr3_aa: CSVVSVPTGINEQFF; clone_size: many; d_call: TRBD1; v_call: TRBV29-1; j_call: TRBJ2-1
cdr3_nt: TGCAGTGCTAGAGATTATGCAGGCCAAGAGACCCAGTACTTC; cdr3_aa: CSARDYAGQETQYF; clone_size: few; d_call: .; v_call: TRBV20-1; j_call: TRBJ2-5
cdr3_nt: TGTGCCAGCTCACCTGTGGGGGAGACCCAGTACTTC; cdr3_aa: CASSPVGETQYF; clone_size: .; d_call: .; v_call: TRBV18; j_call: TRBJ2-5
cdr3_nt: TGTGCCAGCAGCCGGGGGTTTGGTTACGGGAGGACCTCCTACGAGCAGTACTTC; cdr3_aa: CASSRGFGYGRTSYEQYF; clone_size: .; d_call: TRBD2; v_call: TRBV5-7; j_call: TRBJ2-7
cdr3_nt: TGCAGCGCTAGAAGACCAGCGGGAGGGATATACAATGAGCAGTTCTTC; cdr3_aa: CSARRPAGGIYNEQFF; clone_size: many; d_call: TRBD2; v_call: TRBV29-1; j_call: TRBJ2-1
cdr3_nt: TGTGCCAGCGAACCCGGGACTAGCGGATCCAATGAGCAGTTCTTC; cdr3_aa: CASEPGTSGSNEQFF; clone_size: .; d_call: TRBD2; v_call: TRBV6-1; j_call: TRBJ2-1
cdr3_nt: TGTGCCAGCAGTTTGTACGGTGGCGGGAGCTCCTACAATGAGCAGTTCTTC; cdr3_aa: CASSLYGGGSSYNEQFF; clone_size: .; d_call: TRBD2; v_call: TRBV28; j_call: TRBJ2-1